This T cell receptor (beta chain) was identified during a study of blood T cell repertoires in COVID-19. Study in general: The analysed material was cDNA or gDNA that came from T cells, B-cell-depleted T cells, or PBMCs.

Original processing notes: Estimation of nucleated cell counts was performed using reference gene primer amplification. Clones were read by immunoSEQ multiplex PCR, and TCRdb kept only the in-frame ones, dropping some. V and J calls and clone size are given by that table; D and trimming were obtained from the DNA. The sample carries about 270,000 clones, more than 85% recorded once. Sequenced sample: peripheral blood. The TCR sequence derives from a young adult with COVID-19, enrolled during active disease.

The CDR3 nucleotides read TGTGCCAGCAGCAAACTGCTACAAGAGACCCAGTACTTC. Protein sequence: CASSKLLQETQYF. V and J are TRBV6-5 and TRBJ2-5, with D unresolved. This CDR3 contains 13 residues. V was pared by 6 bases and J by 2 bases, with 10 bases between. Germline-derived CDR1 and CDR2 are MNHEY and SVGAGI.